This T cell receptor beta chain came from a study of immune heterogeneity within non-small cell lung tumors. Study details: It was found that the tumors were several squamous cell carcinomas, under 13 non-squamous carcinomas and 1 not otherwise specified.

For each sample, template was 450 to 750 ng of bulk tumor genomic DNA. During surgery, each primary tumor gave multiple biopsies spaced as far apart as possible. Curative surgery was undertaken by patients, who had untreated, newly diagnosed non-small cell lung cancer. Newly diagnosed patients with non-small cell lung cancer who were having surgery with curative intent served as donors. The TCR beta CDR3 region was amplified by multiplex PCR employing 32 V and 13 J primers. Each CDR3 protein gets one entry after TCRdb re-called the multiplex PCR reads with MiXCR. This sample has some 3,000 distinct CDR3 sequences; 25% occur once, and the top ten carry 15% to 20%. The germline V gene encodes CDR1 SGDLS and CDR2 YYNGEE. This CDR3 region has 18 residues. The V and J ends lost 1 base and 0 bases respectively, with 18 bases between them. Comment on this clonotype: Its matching antigen is unknown.

Points from the study as a whole: Tumor sites in a patient shared identical dominant CDR3 beta clonotypes and also carried site-unique high-frequency clones.

The material sequenced was lung tumor tissue. The source is a female donor with non-small cell lung cancer. The chain carries TRBV9 and TRBJ2-3, with D tentatively TRBD2 (5 bases). CDR3 loop: CASSVSTSRGLSTDTQYF. The CDR3 DNA follows: TGTGCCAGCAGCGTATCTACCTCCCGCGGGCTTAGCACAGATACGCAGTATTTT.